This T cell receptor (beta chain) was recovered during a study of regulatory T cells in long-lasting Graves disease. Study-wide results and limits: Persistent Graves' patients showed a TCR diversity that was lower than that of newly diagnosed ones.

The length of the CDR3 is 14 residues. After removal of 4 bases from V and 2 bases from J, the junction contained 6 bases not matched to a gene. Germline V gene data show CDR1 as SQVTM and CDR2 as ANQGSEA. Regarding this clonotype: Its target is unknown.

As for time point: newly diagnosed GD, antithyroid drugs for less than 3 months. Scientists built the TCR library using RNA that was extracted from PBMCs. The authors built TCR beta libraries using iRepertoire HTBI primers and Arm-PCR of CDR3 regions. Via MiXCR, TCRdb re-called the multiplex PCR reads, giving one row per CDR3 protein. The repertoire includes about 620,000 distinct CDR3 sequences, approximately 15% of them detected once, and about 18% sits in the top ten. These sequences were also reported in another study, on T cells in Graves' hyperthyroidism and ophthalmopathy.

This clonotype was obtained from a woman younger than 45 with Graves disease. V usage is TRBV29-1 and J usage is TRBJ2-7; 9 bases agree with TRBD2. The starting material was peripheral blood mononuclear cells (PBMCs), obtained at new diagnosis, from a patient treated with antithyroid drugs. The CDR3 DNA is TGCAGCGTTGTATTAGCGGGAGAACCCTACGAGCAGTACTTC. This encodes CSVVLAGEPYEQYF.